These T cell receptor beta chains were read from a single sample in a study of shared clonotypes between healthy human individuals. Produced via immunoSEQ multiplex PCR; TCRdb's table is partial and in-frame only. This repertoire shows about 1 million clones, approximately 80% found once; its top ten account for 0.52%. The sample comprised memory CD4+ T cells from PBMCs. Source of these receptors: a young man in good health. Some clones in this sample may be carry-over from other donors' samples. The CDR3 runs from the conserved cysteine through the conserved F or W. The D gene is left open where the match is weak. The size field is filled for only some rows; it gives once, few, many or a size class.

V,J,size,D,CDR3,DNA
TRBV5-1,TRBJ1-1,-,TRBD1,CASNVGTVNTEAFF,TGCGCCAGCAATGTAGGGACAGTGAACACTGAAGCTTTCTTT
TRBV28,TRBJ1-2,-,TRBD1,CASSLGQGVLTF,TGTGCCAGCAGTTTAGGACAGGGGGTACTCACCTTC
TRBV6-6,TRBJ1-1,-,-,CASSSSDTMNTEAFF,TGTGCCAGCAGTTCCTCAGACACTATGAACACTGAAGCTTTCTTT
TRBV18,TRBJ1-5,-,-,CASSRGLSNQPQHF,TGTGCCAGCTCACGGGGGCTTAGCAATCAGCCCCAGCATTTT
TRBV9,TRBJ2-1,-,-,CASSVGQGRYNEQFF,TGTGCCAGCAGCGTAGGGCAGGGGCGTTACAATGAGCAGTTCTTC
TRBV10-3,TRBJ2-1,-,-,CAVYDANSYNEQFF,TGTGCCGTCTATGACGCTAACTCCTACAATGAGCAGTTCTTC
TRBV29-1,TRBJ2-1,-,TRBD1,CSVEEDRGDEQFF,TGCAGCGTTGAAGAAGACAGGGGCGATGAGCAGTTCTTC
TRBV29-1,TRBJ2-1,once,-,CSVRGDNEQFF,TGCAGCGTTCGAGGGGACAATGAGCAGTTCTTC
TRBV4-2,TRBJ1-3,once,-,CASSQEARAGNTIYF,TGTGCCAGCAGCCAAGAGGCCAGGGCTGGAAACACCATATATTTT
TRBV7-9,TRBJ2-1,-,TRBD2,CASSLDRLAGGDEQFF,TGTGCCAGCAGCTTAGATCGACTAGCGGGAGGGGATGAGCAGTTCTTC
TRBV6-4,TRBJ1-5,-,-,CASSEVREMSNQPQHF,TGTGCCAGCAGTGAAGTCAGGGAGATGAGCAATCAGCCCCAGCATTTT
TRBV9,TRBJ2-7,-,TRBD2,CASSVAAGGPYEQYF,TGTGCCAGCAGCGTAGCAGCGGGAGGGCCCTACGAGCAGTACTTC
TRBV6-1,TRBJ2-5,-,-,CASSDLLVQPQETQYF,TGTGCCAGCAGTGATTTGTTAGTGCAGCCGCAAGAGACCCAGTACTTC
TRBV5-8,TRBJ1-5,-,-,CASSLLQGGNQPQHF,TGTGCCAGCAGCTTGCTCCAGGGTGGGAATCAGCCCCAGCATTTT
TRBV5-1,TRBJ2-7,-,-,CASSKVGNEQYF,TGCGCCAGCAGTAAGGTCGGGAACGAGCAGTACTTC
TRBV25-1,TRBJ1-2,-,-,CASSERSGAGYTF,TGTGCCAGCAGTGAACGGAGTGGGGCGGGCTACACCTTC
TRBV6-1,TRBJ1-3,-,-,CASSEEGVAGNTIYF,TGTGCCAGCAGTGAAGAGGGGGTGGCTGGAAACACCATATATTTT
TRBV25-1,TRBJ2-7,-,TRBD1,CASSWAGGIYEQYF,TGTGCCAGCAGTTGGGCAGGGGGCATTTACGAGCAGTACTTC
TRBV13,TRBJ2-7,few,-,CASSLGSRQTYEQYF,TGTGCCAGCAGCTTAGGGTCGAGACAAACATACGAGCAGTACTTC
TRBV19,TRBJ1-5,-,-,CASSKANSNQPQHF,TGTGCCAGTAGTAAAGCGAATAGCAATCAGCCCCAGCATTTT
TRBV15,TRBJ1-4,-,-,CATSPQWATNEKLFF,TGTGCCACCAGCCCCCAGTGGGCAACTAATGAAAAACTGTTTTTT
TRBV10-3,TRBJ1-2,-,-,CAISENGGGGHGYTF,TGTGCCATCAGTGAGAATGGCGGAGGGGGGCATGGCTACACCTTC
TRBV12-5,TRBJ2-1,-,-,CASGSDPSYPVEQFF,TGTGCTAGTGGTTCCGACCCCTCCTATCCCGTTGAGCAGTTCTTC
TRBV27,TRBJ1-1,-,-,CASSFGQGFEAFF,TGTGCCAGCAGTTTCGGTCAGGGCTTTGAAGCTTTCTTT
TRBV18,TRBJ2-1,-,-,CASSPPSGLRGGEQFF,TGTGCCAGCTCACCACCGAGCGGACTAAGGGGAGGTGAGCAGTTCTTC
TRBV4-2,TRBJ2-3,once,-,CASSLAGRRTDTQYF,TGTGCCAGCAGCCTTGCAGGGCGACGCACAGATACGCAGTATTTT
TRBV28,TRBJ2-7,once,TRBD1,CASTPDRIEQYF,TGTGCCAGCACCCCGGACAGGATCGAGCAGTACTTC
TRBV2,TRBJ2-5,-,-,CASSERAPQTQYF,TGTGCCAGCAGTGAAAGGGCCCCCCAGACCCAGTACTTC
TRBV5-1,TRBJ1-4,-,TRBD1,CASSSGQANNEKLFF,TGCGCCAGCAGTTCCGGACAGGCAAATAATGAAAAACTGTTTTTT
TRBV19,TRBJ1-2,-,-,CASRSDRFVPLGYTF,TGTGCCAGTAGAAGCGACCGATTCGTCCCCTTAGGCTACACCTTC
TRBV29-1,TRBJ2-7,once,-,CSVGQHSYEQYF,TGCAGCGTTGGGCAGCACTCCTACGAGCAGTACTTC
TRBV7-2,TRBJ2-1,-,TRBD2,CASSLAGTMNSEQFF,TGTGCCAGCAGCTTAGCGGGGACTATGAATAGTGAGCAGTTCTTC
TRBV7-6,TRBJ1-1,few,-,CASSLEMYTEAFF,TGTGCCAGCAGCTTAGAAATGTACACTGAAGCTTTCTTT
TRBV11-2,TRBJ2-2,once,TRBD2,CASSWGVAGGAPGELFF,TGTGCCAGCAGCTGGGGGGTAGCGGGAGGGGCACCCGGGGAGCTGTTTTTT
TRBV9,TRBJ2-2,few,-,CASSVGTPSGELFF,TGTGCCAGCAGCGTAGGGACCCCCTCCGGGGAGCTGTTTTTT
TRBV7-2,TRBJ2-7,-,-,CASTGGLRGRAGYEQYF,TGTGCCAGCACAGGGGGCCTTCGCGGGAGGGCCGGGTACGAGCAGTACTTC
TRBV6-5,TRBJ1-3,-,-,CASSYSEGTSLGTIYF,TGTGCCAGCAGTTACTCGGAAGGGACTTCACTGGGCACCATATATTTT
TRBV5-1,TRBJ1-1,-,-,CASSFRAGAMNTEAFF,TGCGCCAGCAGCTTCCGGGCAGGTGCTATGAACACTGAAGCTTTCTTT
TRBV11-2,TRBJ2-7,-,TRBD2,CASSLRLAGAGEQYF,TGTGCCAGCAGCTTACGGCTAGCGGGAGCAGGGGAGCAGTACTTC
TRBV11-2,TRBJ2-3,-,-,CASSLDMRDTQYF,TGTGCCAGCAGCTTAGATATGCGAGATACGCAGTATTTT
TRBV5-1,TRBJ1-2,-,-,CASSLAKDSYGYTF,TGCGCCAGCAGCTTGGCCAAGGACAGCTATGGCTACACCTTC
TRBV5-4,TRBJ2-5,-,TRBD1,CASSLDPPTTGGVFYF,TGTGCCAGCAGCTTGGATCCCCCTACGACAGGGGGGGTGTTCTACTTC
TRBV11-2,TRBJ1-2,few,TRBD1,CASSRTGGKLANYGYTF,TGTGCCAGCAGTAGGACAGGGGGCAAGTTAGCTAACTATGGCTACACCTTC
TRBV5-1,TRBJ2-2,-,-,CASTPQGNTGELFF,TGCGCCAGCACCCCACAGGGAAACACCGGGGAGCTGTTTTTT
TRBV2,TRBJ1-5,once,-,CASSGLLVRNQPQHF,TGTGCCAGCAGTGGCCTGTTAGTAAGAAATCAGCCCCAGCATTTT
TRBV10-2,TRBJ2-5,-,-,CASSWTAKQETQYF,TGCGCCAGCAGTTGGACAGCTAAACAAGAGACCCAGTACTTC
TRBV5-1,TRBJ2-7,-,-,CASTILGGIVGEQYF,TGCGCCAGCACGATTCTTGGGGGCATAGTAGGGGAGCAGTACTTC
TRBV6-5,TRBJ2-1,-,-,CASSYGLPGYNEQFF,TGTGCCAGCAGTTACGGACTGCCGGGCTACAATGAGCAGTTCTTC
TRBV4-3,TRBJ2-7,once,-,CASSQERSSYEQYF,TGCGCCAGCAGCCAAGAACGGAGCTCCTACGAGCAGTACTTC
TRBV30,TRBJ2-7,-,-,CAWSVMAGQDYEQYF,TGTGCCTGGAGTGTTATGGCGGGACAAGACTACGAGCAGTACTTC
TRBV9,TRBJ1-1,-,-,CASSRAHMNTEAFF,TGTGCCAGCAGCCGAGCTCACATGAACACTGAAGCTTTCTTT
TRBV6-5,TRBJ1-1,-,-,CASSYGPKAFF,TGTGCCAGCAGTTACGGACCGAAAGCTTTCTTT
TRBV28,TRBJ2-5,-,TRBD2,CASSFLGTSGGEWETQYF,TGTGCCAGCAGTTTCCTCGGGACTAGCGGAGGCGAATGGGAGACCCAGTACTTC
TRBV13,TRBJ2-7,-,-,CASSFGWDISYEQYF,TGTGCCAGCAGCTTCGGGTGGGATATCTCCTACGAGCAGTACTTC
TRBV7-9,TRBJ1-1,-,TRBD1,CASSLYSGTGDIEAFF,TGTGCCAGCAGCTTATACTCAGGGACAGGGGACATTGAAGCTTTCTTT